This T cell receptor (beta chain) was recovered during a study of blood T cell repertoires in COVID-19. Turning to the study itself: The study drew acute and convalescent COVID-19 samples from the United States, Italy and Spain. T cells, B-cell-depleted T cells, or PBMCs provided the cDNA or gDNA that served as material.

Those who participated ranged in age from about 18 to 95 years and resided in 20 to 30 US areas. The repertoire was sequenced with immunoSEQ multiplex PCR; TCRdb's copy has only in-frame clones and lacks some. Of 180,000 or so clones detected, 84% appear once; the ten largest clones hold about 15%. CDR1 is SGHTS and CDR2 is YDEGEE in the germline V gene. The CDR3 extends over 15 amino acids. The ends were cut back, 3 bases at V and 3 bases at J, with 16 bases in the middle. This clone has a handful of counts. The sequence was collected from a man in his forties or fifties who had recovered from COVID-19. The J gene is TRBJ2-7, the V gene TRBV5-8; tentative D call: TRBD1 (7 bases). The sequenced sample was PBMCs or T cells enriched from blood (not recorded which). The chain's CDR3 is CASSSTRTGFYEQYF. CDR3 sequence (DNA): TGTGCCAGCAGCTCGACTAGGACAGGATTCTACGAGCAGTACTTC.